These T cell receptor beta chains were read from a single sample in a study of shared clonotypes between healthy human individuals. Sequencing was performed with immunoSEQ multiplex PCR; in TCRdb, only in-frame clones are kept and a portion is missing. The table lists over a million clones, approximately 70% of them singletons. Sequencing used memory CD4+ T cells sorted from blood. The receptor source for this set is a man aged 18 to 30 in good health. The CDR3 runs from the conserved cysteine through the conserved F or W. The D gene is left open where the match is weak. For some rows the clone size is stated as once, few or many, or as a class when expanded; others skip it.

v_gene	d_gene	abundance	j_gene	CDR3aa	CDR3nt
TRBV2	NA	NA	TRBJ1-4	CASSEGNNKGNEKLFF	TGTGCCAGCAGTGAGGGGAACAATAAGGGAAATGAAAAACTGTTTTTT
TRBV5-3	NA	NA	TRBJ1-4	CARSLVWAANEKLFF	TGTGCCAGAAGCTTGGTTTGGGCCGCTAATGAAAAACTGTTTTTT
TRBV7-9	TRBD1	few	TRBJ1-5	CASSSGQGDSNQPQHF	TGTGCCAGCAGCTCGGGACAGGGGGATAGCAATCAGCCCCAGCATTTT
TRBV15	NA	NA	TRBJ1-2	CATSTRGGWNGYTF	TGTGCCACCAGCACCCGCGGAGGTTGGAATGGCTACACCTTC
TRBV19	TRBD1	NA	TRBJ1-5	CASSRTGHQPQHF	TGTGCCAGTAGTAGGACAGGGCATCAGCCCCAGCATTTT
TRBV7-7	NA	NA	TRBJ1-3	CASSLSPGSGNTIYF	TGTGCTAGCAGTTTATCTCCGGGGTCTGGAAACACCATATATTTT
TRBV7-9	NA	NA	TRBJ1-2	CASSLGIKDGYTF	TGTGCCAGCAGCTTAGGAATCAAAGATGGCTACACCTTC
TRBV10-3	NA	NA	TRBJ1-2	CAISVAQGERDVCYTF	TGTGCCATCAGTGTTGCCCAAGGGGAAAGGGATGTGTGTTACACCTTC
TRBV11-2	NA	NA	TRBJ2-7	CASSAGKGGVQYF	TGTGCCAGCAGCGCGGGAAAAGGAGGGGTGCAGTACTTC
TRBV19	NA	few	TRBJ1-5	CASRGRGPRGYQPQHF	TGTGCCAGTAGGGGCAGGGGTCCTCGAGGGTATCAGCCCCAGCATTTT
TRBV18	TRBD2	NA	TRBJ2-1	CASSPLAGAVNEQFF	TGTGCCAGCTCACCGCTAGCGGGGGCCGTCAATGAGCAGTTCTTC